The 5 T cell receptor beta chains below were found in one sample sequenced in a study of blood T cell repertoires in COVID-19. Libraries were prepared by immunoSEQ multiplex PCR; TCRdb keeps only in-frame clonotypes and omits some of them. The data hold around 250,000 clones, with roughly 80% observed a single time. What was sequenced was peripheral blood. These TCRs come from a woman younger than 30 with acute or convalescent COVID-19.

The V gene is TRBV28, the J gene TRBJ2-1, with 12 bases aligning to TRBD2. Germline lookup yields CDR1 MDHEN and CDR2 SYDVKM. The CDR3 consists of 17 residues. Trimming took 6 bases from V and 8 from J; bases not matched to a gene: 14. CDR3 nucleotide sequence: TGTGCCAGCAGCCTTCCCTATACGACTAGCGGGAGTGATGAGCAGTTCTTC. Protein sequence: CASSLPYTTSGSDEQFF.

The chain joins TRBV7-9 to TRBJ2-1; 8 nucleotides agree with TRBD2. The germline CDR1 and CDR2 sequences are SEHNR and FQNEAQ (reference sequence). V lost 6 bases, J lost 9 bases, and 16 bases stayed unmatched. The CDR3 spans 16 residues. For the CDR3, the DNA is TGTGCCAGCAGTTACAGCGGCAGCGGGAGCACTACTGAGCAGTTCTTC. This encodes CASSYSGSGSTTEQFF.

This sequence joins TRBV5-4 and TRBJ1-2, with D perhaps matching TRBD1 (6 bases). Looked up from germline, CDR1 is SGHNT and CDR2 is YYREEE (reference sequence). V was clipped by 0 bases and J by 8 bases, with 14 bases between them. The CDR3 has 14 residues. The CDR3 DNA reads as TGTGCCAGCAGCTTGGCCCAGGGGAATGGGGGCTACACCTTC. The encoded protein is CASSLAQGNGGYTF.

The J gene is TRBJ2-7, the V gene TRBV6-5; D not certain. CDR1 and CDR2 (germline): MNHEY, SVGAGI. V gave up 2 bases and J gave up 0 bases, with 14 bases separating them. The CDR3 is made up of 16 amino acids. DNA of the CDR3: TGTGCCAGCAGTTACGGCGGCGCGCCAAACTCCTACGAGCAGTACTTC. Residues: CASSYGGAPNSYEQYF.

The chain employs TRBV24-1 and TRBJ1-2; tentative D call: TRBD1 (5 bases). V was pared by 4 bases and J by 8 bases, with 13 bases between. There are 13 residues in the CDR3. Germline lookup yields CDR1 KGHDR and CDR2 SFDVKD. The CDR3 spells CATSERGGSGYTF. CDR3 sequence (DNA): TGTGCCACCAGTGAAAGGGGAGGGTCGGGCTACACCTTC.